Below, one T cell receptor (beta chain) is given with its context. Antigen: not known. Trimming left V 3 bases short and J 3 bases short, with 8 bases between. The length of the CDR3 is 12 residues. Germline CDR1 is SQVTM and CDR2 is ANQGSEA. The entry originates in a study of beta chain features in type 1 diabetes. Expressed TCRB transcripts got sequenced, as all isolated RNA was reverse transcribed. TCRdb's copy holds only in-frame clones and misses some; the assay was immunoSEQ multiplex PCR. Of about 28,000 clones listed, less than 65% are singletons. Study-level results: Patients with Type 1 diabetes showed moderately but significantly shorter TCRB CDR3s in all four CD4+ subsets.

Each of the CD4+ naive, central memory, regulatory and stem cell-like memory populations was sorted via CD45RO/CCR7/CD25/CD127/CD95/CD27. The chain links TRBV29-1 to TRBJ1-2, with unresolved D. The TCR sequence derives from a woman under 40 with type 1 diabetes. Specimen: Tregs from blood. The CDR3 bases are TGCAGCGTTGACCGCTCAGACTATGGCTACACCTTC. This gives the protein CSVDRSDYGYTF.